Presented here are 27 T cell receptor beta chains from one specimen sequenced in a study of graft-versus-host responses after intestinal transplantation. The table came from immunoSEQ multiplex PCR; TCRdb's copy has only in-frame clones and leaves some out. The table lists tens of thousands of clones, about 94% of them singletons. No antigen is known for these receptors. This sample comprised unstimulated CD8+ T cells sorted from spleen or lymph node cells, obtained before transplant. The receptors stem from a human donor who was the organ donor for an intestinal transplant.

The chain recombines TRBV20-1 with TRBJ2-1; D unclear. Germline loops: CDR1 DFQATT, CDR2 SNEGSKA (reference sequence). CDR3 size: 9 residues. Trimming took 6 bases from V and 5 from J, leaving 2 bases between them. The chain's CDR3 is CSADNEQFF. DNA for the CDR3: TGCAGTGCGGACAATGAGCAGTTCTTC.

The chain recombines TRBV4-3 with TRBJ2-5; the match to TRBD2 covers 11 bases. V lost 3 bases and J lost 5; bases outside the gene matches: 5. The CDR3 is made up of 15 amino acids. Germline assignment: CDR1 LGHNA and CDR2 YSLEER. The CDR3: CASSQGTSGSETQYF. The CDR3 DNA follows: TGCGCCAGCAGCCAGGGTACTAGCGGGAGTGAGACCCAGTACTTC.

The CDR3, as DNA: TGTGCCAGCAGCCCGACAGGGGAACCAAGACTAGCGGGAGGGGAGATGAACGAGCAGTACTTC. Protein product: CASSPTGEPRLAGGEMNEQYF. The chain couples TRBV28 to TRBJ2-7, with 14 nucleotides matching TRBD2. Per germline, CDR1 MDHEN and CDR2 SYDVKM. The CDR3 sequence is 21 residues long. Losses at the gene ends were 6 bases for V and 5 bases for J; bases not matched to a gene: 24.

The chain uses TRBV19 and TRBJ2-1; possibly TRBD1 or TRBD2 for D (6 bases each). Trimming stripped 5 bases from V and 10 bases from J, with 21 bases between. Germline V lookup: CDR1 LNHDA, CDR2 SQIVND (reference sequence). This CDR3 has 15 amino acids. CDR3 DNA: TGTGCCAGTAGTGTCGTGGGTACCCGAGGGGGGGAGCAGTTCTTC. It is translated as CASSVVGTRGGEQFF.

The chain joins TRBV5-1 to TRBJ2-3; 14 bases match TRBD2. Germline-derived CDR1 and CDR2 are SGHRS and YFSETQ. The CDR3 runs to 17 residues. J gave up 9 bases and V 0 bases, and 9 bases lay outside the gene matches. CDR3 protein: CASSLVGLAGGGKTQYF. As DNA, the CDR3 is TGCGCCAGCAGCTTGGTCGGACTAGCGGGAGGAGGTAAAACGCAGTATTTT.

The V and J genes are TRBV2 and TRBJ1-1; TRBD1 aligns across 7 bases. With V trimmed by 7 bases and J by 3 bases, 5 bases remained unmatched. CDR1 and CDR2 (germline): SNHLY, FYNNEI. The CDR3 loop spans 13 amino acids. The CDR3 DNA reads TGTGCCAGCACCTACAGGGGAGACACTGAAGCTTTCTTT. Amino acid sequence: CASTYRGDTEAFF.

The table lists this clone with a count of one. The CDR3 spells CASSQDPGNTIYF. The CDR3 DNA follows: TGCGCCAGCAGCCAAGATCCCGGAAACACCATATATTTT. The gene calls are TRBV4-3 and TRBJ1-3; no firm D call. The CDR3 is made up of 13 amino acids. Germline V CDR1 and CDR2: LGHNA, YSLEER. Trimming took off 0 bases at V and 4 bases at J, with 4 bases between the two ends.

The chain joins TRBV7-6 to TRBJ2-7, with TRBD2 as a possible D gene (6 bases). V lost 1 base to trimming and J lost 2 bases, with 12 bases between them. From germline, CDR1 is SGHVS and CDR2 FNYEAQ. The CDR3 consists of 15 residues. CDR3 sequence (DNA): TGTGCCAGCAGCTTAGGGCGGGGTGGACCCTACGAGCAGTACTTC. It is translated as CASSLGRGGPYEQYF.

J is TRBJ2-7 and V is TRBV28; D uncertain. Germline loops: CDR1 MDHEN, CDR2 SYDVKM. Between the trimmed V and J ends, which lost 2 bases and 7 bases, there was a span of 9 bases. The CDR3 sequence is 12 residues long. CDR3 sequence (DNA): TGTGCCAGCAGTTTAATGGGGTTTGAGCAGTACTTC. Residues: CASSLMGFEQYF.

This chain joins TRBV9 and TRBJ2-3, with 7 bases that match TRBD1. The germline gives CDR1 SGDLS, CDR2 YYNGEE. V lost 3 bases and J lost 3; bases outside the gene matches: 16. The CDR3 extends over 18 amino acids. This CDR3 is CASSARQGVLQPTDTQYF. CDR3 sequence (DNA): TGTGCCAGCAGCGCAAGACAGGGAGTGCTGCAACCAACAGATACGCAGTATTTT. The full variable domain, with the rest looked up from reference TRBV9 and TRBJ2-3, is DSGVTQTPKHLITATGQRVTLRCSPRSGDLSVYWYQQSLDQGLQFLIQYYNGEERAKGNILERFSAQQFPDLHSELNLSSLELGDSALYFCASSARQGVLQPTDTQYFGPGTRLTVL.

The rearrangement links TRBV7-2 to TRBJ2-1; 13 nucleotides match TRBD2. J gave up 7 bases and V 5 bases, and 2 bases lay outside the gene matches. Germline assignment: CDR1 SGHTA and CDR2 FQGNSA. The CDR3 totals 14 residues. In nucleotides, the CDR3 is TGTGCCAGCAGCCTGGGACTAGCGGGGAATGAGCAGTTCTTC. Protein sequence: CASSLGLAGNEQFF.

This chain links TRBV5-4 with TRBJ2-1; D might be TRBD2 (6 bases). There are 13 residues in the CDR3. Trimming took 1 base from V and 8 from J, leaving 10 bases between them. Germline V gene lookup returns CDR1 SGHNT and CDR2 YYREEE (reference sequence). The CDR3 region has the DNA TGTGCCAGCAGCTTGCGGGAGTCCGATGAGCAGTTCTTC. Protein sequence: CASSLRESDEQFF.

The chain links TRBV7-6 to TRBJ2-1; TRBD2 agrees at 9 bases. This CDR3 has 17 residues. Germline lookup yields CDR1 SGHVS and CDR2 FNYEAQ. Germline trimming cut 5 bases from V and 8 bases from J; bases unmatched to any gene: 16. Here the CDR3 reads CASSPRGVRAGGHEQFF. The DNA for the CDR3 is TGTGCCAGCAGCCCCCGTGGGGTGAGAGCGGGAGGCCATGAGCAGTTCTTC.

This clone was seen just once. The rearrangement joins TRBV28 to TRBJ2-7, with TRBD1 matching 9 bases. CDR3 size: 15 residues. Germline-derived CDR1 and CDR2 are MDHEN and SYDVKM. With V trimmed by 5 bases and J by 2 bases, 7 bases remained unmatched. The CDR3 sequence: CASSLSRTGAYEQYF. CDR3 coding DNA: TGTGCCAGCAGTCTCTCCCGGACAGGGGCCTACGAGCAGTACTTC.

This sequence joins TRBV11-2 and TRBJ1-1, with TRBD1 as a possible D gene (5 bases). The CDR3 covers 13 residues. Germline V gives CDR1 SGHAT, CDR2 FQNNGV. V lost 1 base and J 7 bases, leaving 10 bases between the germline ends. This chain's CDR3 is CASSLGDLVEAFF. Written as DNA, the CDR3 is TGTGCCAGCAGCTTAGGGGACCTCGTTGAAGCTTTCTTT. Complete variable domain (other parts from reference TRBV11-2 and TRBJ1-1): EAGVAQSPRYKIIEKRQSVAFWCNPISGHATLYWYQQILGQGPKLLIQFQNNGVVDDSQLPKDRFSAERLKGVDSTLKIQPAKLEDSAVYLCASSLGDLVEAFFGQGTRLTVV.

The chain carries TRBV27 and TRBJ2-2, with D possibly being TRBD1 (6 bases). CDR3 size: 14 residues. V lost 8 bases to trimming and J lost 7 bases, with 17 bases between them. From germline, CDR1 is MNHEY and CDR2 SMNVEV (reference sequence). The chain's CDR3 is CASGSTGYGGELFF. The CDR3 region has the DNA TGTGCCAGCGGTTCTACAGGGTACGGCGGGGAGCTGTTTTTT.

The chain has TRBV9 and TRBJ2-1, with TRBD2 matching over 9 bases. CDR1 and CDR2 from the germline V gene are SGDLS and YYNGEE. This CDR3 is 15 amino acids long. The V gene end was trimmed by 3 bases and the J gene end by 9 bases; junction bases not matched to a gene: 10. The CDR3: CASSARREGLGEQFF. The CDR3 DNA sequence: TGTGCCAGCAGCGCCAGGCGGGAGGGCCTCGGTGAGCAGTTCTTC. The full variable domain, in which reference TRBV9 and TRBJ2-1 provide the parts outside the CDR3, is DSGVTQTPKHLITATGQRVTLRCSPRSGDLSVYWYQQSLDQGLQFLIQYYNGEERAKGNILERFSAQQFPDLHSELNLSSLELGDSALYFCASSARREGLGEQFFGPGTRLTVL.

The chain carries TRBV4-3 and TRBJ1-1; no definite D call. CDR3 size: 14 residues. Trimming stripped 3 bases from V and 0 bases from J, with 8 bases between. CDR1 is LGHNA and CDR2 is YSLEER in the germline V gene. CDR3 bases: TGCGCCAGCAGCCAGGGTTTTTTGAACACTGAAGCTTTCTTT. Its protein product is CASSQGFLNTEAFF.

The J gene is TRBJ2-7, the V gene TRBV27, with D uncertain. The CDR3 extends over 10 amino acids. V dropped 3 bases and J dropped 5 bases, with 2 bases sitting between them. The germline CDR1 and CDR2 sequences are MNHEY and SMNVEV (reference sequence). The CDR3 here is CASSLHEQYF. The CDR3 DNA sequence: TGTGCCAGCAGTTTGCACGAGCAGTACTTC.

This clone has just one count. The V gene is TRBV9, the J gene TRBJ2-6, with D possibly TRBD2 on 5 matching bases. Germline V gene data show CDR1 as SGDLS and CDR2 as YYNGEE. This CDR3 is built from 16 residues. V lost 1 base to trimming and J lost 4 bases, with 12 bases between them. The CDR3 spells CASSVPSEGGANVLTF. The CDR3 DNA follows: TGTGCCAGCAGCGTACCATCTGAGGGAGGGGCCAACGTCCTGACTTTC.

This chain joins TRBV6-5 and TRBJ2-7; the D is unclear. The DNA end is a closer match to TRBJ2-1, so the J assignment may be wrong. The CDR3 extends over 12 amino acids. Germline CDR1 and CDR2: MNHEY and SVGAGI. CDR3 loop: CASSYREHEQFF. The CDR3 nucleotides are TGTGCCAGCAGTTACAGGGAACATGAGCAGTTCTTC.

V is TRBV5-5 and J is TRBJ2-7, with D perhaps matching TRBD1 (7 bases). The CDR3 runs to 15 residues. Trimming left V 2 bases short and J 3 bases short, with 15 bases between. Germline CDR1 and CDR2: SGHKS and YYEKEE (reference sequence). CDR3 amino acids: CASSFRDREDYEQYF. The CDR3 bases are TGTGCCAGCAGCTTCCGAGACAGGGAGGACTACGAGCAGTACTTC.

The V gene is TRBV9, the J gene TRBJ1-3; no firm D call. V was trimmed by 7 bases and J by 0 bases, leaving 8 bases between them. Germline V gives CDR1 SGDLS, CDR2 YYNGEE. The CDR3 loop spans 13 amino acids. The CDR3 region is CASSGYSGNTIYF. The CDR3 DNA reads TGTGCCAGCTCTGGATACTCTGGAAACACCATATATTTT.

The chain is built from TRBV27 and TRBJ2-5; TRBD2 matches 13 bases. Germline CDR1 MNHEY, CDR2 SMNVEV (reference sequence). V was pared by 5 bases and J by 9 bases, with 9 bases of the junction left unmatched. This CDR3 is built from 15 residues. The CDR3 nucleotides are TGTGCCAGCAGTCCTAGGACTAGCGGGAGAATGTCCCAGTACTTC. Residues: CASSPRTSGRMSQYF.

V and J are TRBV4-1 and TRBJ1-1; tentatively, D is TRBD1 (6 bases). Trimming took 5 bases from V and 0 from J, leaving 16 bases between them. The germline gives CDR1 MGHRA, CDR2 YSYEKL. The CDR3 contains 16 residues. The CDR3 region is CASSSLGGLMNTEAFF. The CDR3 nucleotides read TGCGCCAGCAGCTCTCTGGGGGGCCTAATGAACACTGAAGCTTTCTTT.

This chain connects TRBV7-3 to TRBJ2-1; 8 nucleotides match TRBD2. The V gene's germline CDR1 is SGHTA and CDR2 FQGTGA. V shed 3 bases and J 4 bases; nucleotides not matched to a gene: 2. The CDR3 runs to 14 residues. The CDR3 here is CASSFSGDYNEQFF. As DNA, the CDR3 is TGTGCCAGCAGCTTTAGCGGGGATTACAATGAGCAGTTCTTC. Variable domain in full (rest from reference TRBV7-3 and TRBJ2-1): GAGVSQTPSNKVTEKGKYVELRCDPISGHTALYWYRQSLGQGPEFLIYFQGTGAADDSGLPNDRFFAVRPEGSVSTLKIQRTERGDSAVYLCASSFSGDYNEQFFGPGTRLTVL.

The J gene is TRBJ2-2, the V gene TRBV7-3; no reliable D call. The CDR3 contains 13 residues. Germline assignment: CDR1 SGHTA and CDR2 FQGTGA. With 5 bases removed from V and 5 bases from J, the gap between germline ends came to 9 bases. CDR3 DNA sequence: TGTGCCAGCAGCCCTATTGGGACCGGGGAGCTGTTTTTT. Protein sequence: CASSPIGTGELFF.